The present TCR beta chain was sequenced within a study of T cell repertoires in cytomegalovirus infection. Overall study context: It was the public TCR beta signatures that indicated both CMV infection and matching HLA type. Study-wide points: Ex vivo responses were dominated by HLA-C-restricted CMV-specific TCR beta clonotypes.

As to this clonotype: The antigen is undetermined.

TCRdb passed the reads through MiXCR, listing each CDR3 protein once. The sample lists around 170,000 distinct CDR3 sequences; roughly an eighth were seen once. Unmatched junction bases numbered 5, after V lost 0 bases and J lost 3 bases. Germline V gene sequence: CDR1 DFQATT, CDR2 SNEGSKA (reference sequence). There are 15 residues in the CDR3. The specimen was PBMCs. The sequence derives from a human donor in good health (CMV status not recorded). Some clones in this sample may be carry-over from other donors' samples. The chain carries TRBV20-1 and TRBJ1-2; 9 nucleotides agree with TRBD1. The CDR3 sequence is CSARDYRTGDYGYTF. The CDR3 DNA is TGCAGTGCTAGAGATTACCGGACAGGGGACTATGGCTACACCTTC.